This is a list of T cell receptor beta chains from one sample in a study of blood T cells in healthy people across ages. From the 5' RACE reads, TCRdb called clonotypes with MiXCR, one entry per CDR3 protein. The sample has 550,000 to 700,000 distinct CDR3 sequences; approximately 30% are singletons. Input material: blood. These receptors came from an older woman in good health. CDR3s include the opening cysteine and the closing phenylalanine or tryptophan. A D gene is named only where the DNA matches it firmly. A clone size is listed for some rows: how often the clone was seen (once, few, many), or a class if it is expanded.

V gene	J gene	D gene	clone size	CDR3 protein	CDR3 DNA
TRBV3-1	TRBJ1-5	.	.	CASSQFSFNQPQHF	TGTGCCAGCAGCCAGTTCAGCTTCAATCAGCCCCAGCATTTT
TRBV11-2	TRBJ1-2	TRBD1	.	CASSSAGTAGYGYTF	TGTGCCAGCAGCTCCGCCGGGACAGCGGGCTATGGCTACACCTTC
TRBV7-2	TRBJ2-4	.	.	CASSLGQKNIQYF	TGTGCCAGCAGCTTAGGACAGAAAAACATTCAGTACTTC
TRBV28	TRBJ2-3	TRBD2	few	CASRLTSGRTDTQYF	TGTGCCAGCAGGCTCACTAGCGGGCGCACAGATACGCAGTATTTT
TRBV29-1	TRBJ2-1	.	.	CSVVGTYNEQFF	TGCAGCGTTGTAGGAACATACAATGAGCAGTTCTTC
TRBV6-2/TRBV6-3	TRBJ2-2	TRBD1	few	CASTGQGPFRLFF	TGTGCCAGCACTGGACAGGGGCCATTTAGGCTGTTTTTT
TRBV7-3	TRBJ2-5	TRBD2	few	CASSLGASGGALETQYF	TGTGCCAGCAGCTTAGGGGCTAGCGGGGGGGCATTGGAGACCCAGTACTTC
TRBV20-1	TRBJ2-1	.	.	CSARDGLAGTNNEQFF	TGCAGTGCTAGAGATGGCCTGGCGGGGACCAACAATGAGCAGTTCTTC
TRBV20-1	TRBJ1-5	.	few	CSARAYSNQPQHF	TGCAGTGCTAGAGCTTATAGCAATCAGCCCCAGCATTTT
TRBV12-3/TRBV12-4	TRBJ2-5	.	many	CASRNMNGETQYF	TGTGCCAGCAGGAACATGAATGGGGAGACCCAGTACTTC
TRBV5-1	TRBJ2-1	.	.	CASSVDYSSYNEQFF	TGCGCCAGCAGCGTGGACTATAGCTCCTACAATGAGCAGTTCTTC
TRBV7-2	TRBJ1-6	.	.	CASSLFWGDVSSYNSPLHF	TGTGCCAGCAGCTTATTCTGGGGGGACGTAAGCTCCTATAATTCACCCCTCCACTTT
TRBV7-2	TRBJ1-6	.	.	CASSSPAGQSSYNSPLHF	TGTGCCAGCAGCTCCCCTGCGGGGCAGAGCTCCTATAATTCACCCCTCCACTTT
TRBV24-1	TRBJ2-7	.	.	CATSDIYEQYF	TGTGCCACCAGTGATATCTACGAGCAGTACTTC
TRBV13	TRBJ2-1	.	.	CASSFSPRQSYNEQFF	TGTGCCAGCAGCTTTTCTCCCCGACAGTCTTACAACGAGCAGTTCTTC
TRBV27	TRBJ1-2	.	.	CASSYNMIRGGTGYTF	TGTGCCAGCAGTTATAATATGATCAGGGGTGGCACTGGCTACACCTTC
TRBV20-1	TRBJ1-1	.	few	CSAKGVGAFF	TGCAGTGCTAAGGGTGTCGGAGCTTTCTTT
TRBV12-3/TRBV12-4	TRBJ1-6	TRBD1	.	CASSLDRGYNSPLHF	TGTGCCAGCAGTTTGGACAGGGGCTATAATTCACCCCTCCACTTT
TRBV6-2/TRBV6-3	TRBJ2-6	.	many	CASSSSGANVLTF	TGTGCCAGCAGCTCTTCTGGGGCCAACGTCCTGACTTTC
TRBV5-1	TRBJ2-4	TRBD1	few	CASSLQGASNIQYF	TGCGCCAGCAGCTTGCAGGGGGCCTCAAACATTCAGTACTTC
TRBV7-9	TRBJ2-2	.	few	CASSFPISRLFF	TGTGCCAGCAGCTTCCCCATCTCAAGGCTGTTTTTT
TRBV6-6	TRBJ2-1	.	few	CASSYARPEDEQFF	TGTGCCAGCAGTTATGCGCGCCCGGAGGATGAGCAGTTCTTC
TRBV28	TRBJ2-5	.	.	CASSFLGPGGETQYF	TGTGCCAGCAGTTTCCTCGGCCCAGGAGGGGAGACCCAGTACTTC
TRBV7-9	TRBJ1-4	.	few	CASSSPWANEKLFF	TGTGCCAGCAGCTCCCCCTGGGCGAATGAAAAACTGTTTTTT
TRBV6-5	TRBJ2-1	TRBD1	.	CASSYFGTGIVYNEQFF	TGTGCCAGCAGTTACTTCGGGACAGGGATAGTTTACAATGAGCAGTTCTTC
TRBV3-1	TRBJ1-2	.	few	CASSQDPQGRARGYTF	TGTGCCAGCAGCCAAGATCCGCAGGGTCGGGCGCGGGGCTACACCTTC
TRBV9	TRBJ2-3	TRBD2	.	CASSVGTSGTGTQYF	TGTGCCAGCAGCGTGGGGACTAGCGGGACAGGTACGCAGTATTTT
TRBV2	TRBJ2-7	.	.	CASSSDNIHEQYF	TGTGCCAGCAGTTCGGACAATATCCACGAGCAGTACTTC
TRBV7-2	TRBJ1-2	TRBD1	few	CASSPRDRGYYGYTF	TGTGCCAGCAGCCCTAGAGACAGGGGCTACTATGGCTACACCTTC
TRBV10-3	TRBJ2-5	.	.	CAIRPDETQYF	TGTGCCATCCGTCCTGACGAGACCCAGTACTTC
TRBV6-2/TRBV6-3	TRBJ2-5	TRBD1	.	CASSSKGAWIETQYF	TGTGCCAGCAGCTCCAAGGGGGCGTGGATCGAGACCCAGTACTTC
TRBV7-2	TRBJ1-2	.	.	CASSLDRDAYGYTF	TGTGCCAGCAGCTTAGATAGGGATGCCTATGGCTACACCTTC